This TCR beta chain was recovered during a study of blood T cell repertoires in COVID-19 (dated by TCRdb to about 2020). Turning to the overall study: Samples covering the acute and convalescent phases of COVID-19 were provided by collaborators in the United States, Italy and Spain. A freely available public database, intended as a resource for researchers studying the immune response to SARS-CoV-2, is where the repertoires were released. Subjects who had been exposed to COVID-19, were actively infected with it, or had recovered from it provided the deeply sampled blood TCRbeta repertoires that made up the dataset. Nearly every sample came with metadata listing a de-identified subject ID, COVID-19 status, age in years and sex. HLA class I and class II types, where available, came from metadata supplied by the sample provider rather than from assay-based typing. The material from the prospective study consisted of cDNA or gDNA derived from T cells, B-cell-depleted T cells, or PBMCs. The samples were drawn from the first 160 participants of the ongoing ImmuneRACE study and from 1,254 subjects provided by 6 global collaborators. Study-level results and caveats: The amount of clinical and demographic metadata varied by source and participant and was provided uncurated.

Counted from cysteine to phenylalanine, this CDR3 has 15 amino acids. Just CDR3 DNA is preserved here, 45 bases in frame from base 1. The germline V end is reduced by 3 bases and the J end by 1 base; junction bases left unmatched: 3. The germline V gene encodes CDR1 LNHDA and CDR2 SQIVND (reference sequence). Participants in the prospective study were enrolled through a virtual design, were aged roughly 18 to 95 years, and lived in about 25 United States geographic areas. Cohort assignment in the prospective study relied on participant-reported clinical history from a screening survey and a study questionnaire. Each participant in the prospective study had whole blood, serum and a nasopharyngeal or oropharyngeal swab collected by mobile phlebotomists. Participants in the prospective study had the option to provide additional blood draws and questionnaires over a 2-month period. Blood samples from the prospective study were shipped frozen or at room temperature prior to DNA extraction.

Worth noting for this clone: The specificity of this receptor is unknown. No much larger clonotype is one base removed from it; base qualities were not supplied.

TCRbeta CDR3 regions were amplified from genomic DNA using the immunoSEQ Assay, a bias-controlled multiplex PCR. Regarding the original processing steps: The number of nucleated cells in each sample was estimated from the amplification of reference gene primers within the assay. Sequence reads were collapsed and filtered to measure the absolute abundance of every unique TCRbeta CDR3 rearrangement. For each sample, productive Simpson clonality was calculated as the square root of Simpson's diversity index over productive rearrangements. The table was pulled from immuneACCESS by TCRdb, which kept in-frame rearrangements only. Such tables lose some clones; where checked, under half of the loss comes from unresolved V genes, and the rest has no known cause. That table is the source of V, J and clone size, and D and trimming were worked out from the DNA. A total of around 320,000 clones appear in this sample, 85% to 90% of them only once. The ten largest clones capture approximately 4.5% of the sample.

Recombination linked TRBV19 to TRBJ1-2, with 9 junctional bases fitting TRBD1. The TCR sequence derives from a woman between 18 and 29 years old with acute COVID-19. Material: PBMCs or T cells enriched from blood (not recorded which). The nucleotide sequence reads TGTGCCAGTAGTATGATGGACAGGGGTAACTATGGCTACACCTTC. Translated, this is CASSMMDRGNYGYTF.